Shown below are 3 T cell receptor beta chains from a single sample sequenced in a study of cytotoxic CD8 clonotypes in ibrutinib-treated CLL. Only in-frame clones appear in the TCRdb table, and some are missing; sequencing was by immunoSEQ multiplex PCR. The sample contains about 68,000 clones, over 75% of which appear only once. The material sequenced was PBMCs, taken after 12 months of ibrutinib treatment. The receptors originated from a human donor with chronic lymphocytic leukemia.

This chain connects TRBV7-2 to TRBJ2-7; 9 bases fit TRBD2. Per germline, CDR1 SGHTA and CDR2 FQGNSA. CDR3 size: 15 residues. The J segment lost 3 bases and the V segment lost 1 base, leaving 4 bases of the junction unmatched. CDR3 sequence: CASSLVVTSGYEQYF. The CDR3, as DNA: TGTGCCAGCAGCTTAGTTGTGACTAGCGGCTACGAGCAGTACTTC. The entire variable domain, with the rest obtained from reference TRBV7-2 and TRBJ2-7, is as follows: GAGVSQSPSNKVTEKGKDVELRCDPISGHTALYWYRQSLGQGLEFLIYFQGNSAPDKSGLPSDRFSAERTGGSVSTLTIQRTQQEDSAVYLCASSLVVTSGYEQYFGPGTRLTVT.

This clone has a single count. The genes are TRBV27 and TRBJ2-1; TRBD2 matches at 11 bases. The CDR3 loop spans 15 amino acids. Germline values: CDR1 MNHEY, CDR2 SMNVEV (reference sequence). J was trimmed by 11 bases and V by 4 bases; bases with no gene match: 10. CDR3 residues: CASSSRRGTSGQQFF. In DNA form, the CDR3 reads TGTGCCAGCAGTTCGAGGAGAGGGACTAGCGGCCAGCAGTTCTTC.

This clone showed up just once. The CDR3 bases are TGTGCCAGCAGCTTAGGGGGACAGGGTCTCGAGACCCAGTACTTC. This encodes CASSLGGQGLETQYF. The genes are TRBV5-4 and TRBJ2-5, with 9 nucleotides matching TRBD1. There are 15 residues in the CDR3. Germline V gene data show CDR1 as SGHNT and CDR2 as YYREEE (reference sequence). The trim removed 2 bases at V and 5 bases at J, leaving 7 bases unmatched.